This T cell receptor (beta chain) was captured in a study of shared clonotypes between healthy human individuals. The CDR3 sequence is 15 residues long. V was pared by 4 bases and J by 5 bases, with 17 bases between. CDR1 is GTSNPN and CDR2 is SVGIG in the germline V gene (reference sequence). Regarding this clone: Its specificity is unknown.

Study observations and caveats: Estimated richness was generally greater in naive than memory subsets. Sampling covered nothing but blood. Tissue TCR repertoires likely differ from those found in blood.

Assay execution took place at the deep level. The assay was immunoSEQ multiplex PCR, and TCRdb's table has in-frame clones only and misses some. The sample yields some 580,000 clones, less than 98% seen once. The sequence was collected from a woman aged 25 to 39 in good health. The V call is TRBV30, the J call TRBJ2-2, with D perhaps being TRBD1 or TRBD2 (6 bases each). The specimen sequenced was naive CD4+ T cells sorted from blood. Sample subset: CD45RA+ positively selected. CDR3 amino acids: CAWNRGREETGELFF. The CDR3 DNA is TGTGCCTGGAACCGGGGGCGCGAAGAAACCGGGGAGCTGTTTTTT.